This record concerns one T cell receptor (beta chain) sequence. Per the authors' pipeline: Amplification of reference gene primers was used by the study to estimate nucleated cell counts. Assay: immunoSEQ multiplex PCR; the TCRdb copy retains only in-frame clones and omits some. The D gene and trimming were derived from the DNA, and the V and J assignments and clone size from that table. The sample lists about 58,000 clones; about 88% were seen once. CDR1 is KGHSH, CDR2 LQKENI, per germline. CDR3 size: 13 residues. V lost 5 bases and J lost 2, with 9 bases in between. The sample is drawn from a study of blood T cell repertoires in COVID-19. Overall study context: Spain, Italy and the United States supplied samples that represented acute and convalescent COVID-19. From T cells, B-cell-depleted T cells, or PBMCs came the material, which was cDNA or gDNA.

The chain employs TRBV18 and TRBJ1-1; D ambiguous. This clonotype was obtained from a woman between 65 and 79 years old with active COVID-19. Sequenced material: peripheral blood. The CDR3 sequence is CASSSSQNTEAFF. The CDR3 DNA sequence: TGTGCCAGCTCATCCTCACAAAACACTGAAGCTTTCTTT.